This T cell receptor (beta chain) was obtained from a study of T cells in Graves' hyperthyroidism and ophthalmopathy. A remark on this clonotype: Since a much larger clone is just one base distant, this may be a read error.

Researchers barred patients who had uncontrolled infection, other autoimmune disease, pregnancy or lactation. RNA transcripts yielded amplified TCR beta CDR3 regions. Carried out on the TCR CDR3, a first-round RT-PCR used the HTBI primer set. TCRdb called the multiplex PCR reads again in MiXCR, with one record for every CDR3 protein. The data hold a few hundred thousand distinct CDR3 sequences, with approximately 25% observed a single time. Germline V CDR1 and CDR2: LGHDT, YNNKEL (reference sequence). The CDR3 is made up of 13 amino acids. The V gene lost 8 bases and the J gene lost 10 bases, with 17 bases spanning the gap.

The sample was blood. This clonotype was sampled from a man aged 45-65 years with Graves' hyperthyroidism. The chain employs TRBV3-1 and TRBJ1-4, with D perhaps matching TRBD1 (6 bases). The CDR3 coding sequence is TGTGCCAGCCGAACAGGGCGACATGGAAAACTGTTTTTT. This gives the protein CASRTGRHGKLFF.